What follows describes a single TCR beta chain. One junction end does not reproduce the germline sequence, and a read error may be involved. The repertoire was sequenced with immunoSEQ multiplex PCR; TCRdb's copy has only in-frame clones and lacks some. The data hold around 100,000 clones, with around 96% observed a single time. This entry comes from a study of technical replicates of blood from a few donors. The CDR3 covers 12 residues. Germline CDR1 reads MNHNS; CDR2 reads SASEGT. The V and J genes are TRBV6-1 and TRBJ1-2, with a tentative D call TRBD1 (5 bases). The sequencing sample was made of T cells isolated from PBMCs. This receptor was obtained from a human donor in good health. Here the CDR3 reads CAAGGGIDGYTF. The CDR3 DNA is TGCGCAGCGGGGGGAGGGATAGATGGCTACACCTTC.